This passage covers 10 T cell receptor beta chains from one sample sequenced in a study of T-cell reconstitution after alpha-beta-depleted transplantation in children. TCRbeta library preparation incorporated unique molecular identifiers. Each CDR3 protein is one row after TCRdb ran MiXCR on the PCR reads. This table has 600,000 to 700,000 distinct CDR3 sequences, under 15% appearing once. The sequenced sample was PBMCs, obtained before TCRalphabeta/CD19-depleted stem cell transplant. These receptors were collected from a girl aged 2-15 years with congenital amegakaryocytic thrombocytopenia, due to receive a stem cell transplant.

The V call is TRBV5-1, the J call TRBJ2-5; 7 bases fit TRBD2. V dropped 3 bases and J dropped 2; count of bases not matched to a gene: 10. The CDR3 spans 16 residues. Germline CDR1 reads SGHRS; CDR2 reads YFSETQ. The DNA for the CDR3 is TGCGCCAGCAGCTGGGGGGGAGGGGAGCTTCAAGAGACCCAGTACTTC. Translated: CASSWGGGELQETQYF.

This clonotype showed up many times. The chain recombines TRBV4-2 with TRBJ1-2; no reliable D call. Germline lookup yields CDR1 LGHNA and CDR2 YNFKEQ. Between the trimmed V and J ends, which lost 5 bases and 4 bases, there was a span of 17 bases. The CDR3 loop spans 15 amino acids. The CDR3 sequence is CASSGKSSSFYGYTF. CDR3 sequence (DNA): TGTGCCAGCAGCGGAAAATCCAGTTCGTTCTATGGCTACACCTTC.

This clonotype was seen ten or more times. V gene TRBV4-1 combines with J gene TRBJ2-3; 14 bases agree with TRBD2. With V trimmed by 1 base and J by 2 bases, 2 bases remained unmatched. The germline V gene encodes CDR1 MGHRA and CDR2 YSYEKL. This CDR3 region has 17 residues. The CDR3 sequence is CASSQGTSGRITDTQYF. CDR3 nucleotide sequence: TGCGCCAGCAGCCAAGGGACTAGCGGGAGGATCACAGATACGCAGTATTTT.

This clonotype was seen at least ten times. This chain links TRBV7-9 with TRBJ2-1; TRBD1 or TRBD2 may be the D gene (5 bases each). The germline V gene encodes CDR1 SEHNR and CDR2 FQNEAQ (reference sequence). V lost 3 bases and J 2 bases, leaving 8 bases between the germline ends. The CDR3 has 14 residues. For the CDR3, the DNA is TGTGCCAGCAGCTTTCGGGACGCCTACAATGAGCAGTTCTTC. This codes for CASSFRDAYNEQFF.

The V call is TRBV19, the J call TRBJ2-5, with TRBD1 matching over 7 bases. The junction had 17 bases not matched to a gene; V was cut back by 7 bases and J by 3 bases. Germline CDR1 is LNHDA and CDR2 is SQIVND (reference sequence). The CDR3 is 17 amino acids. The CDR3 DNA reads as TGTGCCAGTAAGAAGGGGATTCGGACAGGAAAAAAAGAGACCCAGTACTTC. Encoded protein: CASKKGIRTGKKETQYF.

This clonotype was picked up a small number of times. The chain joins TRBV30 to TRBJ2-6; TRBD1 matches at 7 bases. The CDR3 sequence is 15 residues long. The V segment lost 1 base and the J segment 11 bases; nucleotides outside the gene matches: 11. The V gene's germline CDR1 is GTSNPN and CDR2 SVGIG (reference sequence). CDR3 amino acids: CAWSALTGSFYVLTF. The CDR3 DNA follows: TGTGCCTGGAGTGCCCTGACAGGGTCTTTTTACGTCCTGACTTTC.

This chain links TRBV5-1 with TRBJ2-7; D not certain. Germline V lookup: CDR1 SGHRS, CDR2 YFSETQ. The CDR3 is made up of 15 amino acids. Trimming shortened V by 6 bases and J by 0 bases, and 16 bases separated the two germline ends. The CDR3 spells CASKGPRSLSYEQYF. CDR3 nucleotide sequence: TGCGCCAGCAAAGGACCCCGCTCCCTCTCCTACGAGCAGTACTTC.

The table lists this clonotype with a few counts. The CDR3 sequence is CASSYSRGSGEQYF. In DNA, the CDR3 is TGTGCCAGCAGTTACTCGAGAGGATCCGGCGAGCAGTACTTC. This rearrangement joins TRBV6-5 to TRBJ2-7; D call uncertain. Germline loops: CDR1 MNHEY, CDR2 SVGAGI. This CDR3 region has 14 residues. V was pared by 0 bases and J by 6 bases, with 12 bases between.

In its sample, this clonotype was seen many times. V and J are TRBV27 and TRBJ1-2; 9 bases are shared with TRBD1. The CDR3 runs to 16 residues. CDR1 MNHEY and CDR2 SMNVEV come from the germline V gene (reference sequence). Trimming at V came to 2 bases and at J to 4 bases, leaving 8 bases not matched to a gene. The CDR3 DNA reads as TGTGCCAGCAGTTTAGGGGGACAGGGTTTTGTCTATGGCTACACCTTC. Its translation: CASSLGGQGFVYGYTF.

This clonotype has ten or more counts. This sequence joins TRBV20-1 and TRBJ1-2, with D possibly TRBD1 on 6 matching bases. V lost 4 bases and J lost 1, with 13 bases in between. CDR1 DFQATT and CDR2 SNEGSKA come from the germline V gene (reference sequence). The CDR3 runs 14 residues. DNA of the CDR3: TGCAGTGCTACCAAACAGGGACTTAACTATGGCTACACCTTC. Its protein product is CSATKQGLNYGYTF.